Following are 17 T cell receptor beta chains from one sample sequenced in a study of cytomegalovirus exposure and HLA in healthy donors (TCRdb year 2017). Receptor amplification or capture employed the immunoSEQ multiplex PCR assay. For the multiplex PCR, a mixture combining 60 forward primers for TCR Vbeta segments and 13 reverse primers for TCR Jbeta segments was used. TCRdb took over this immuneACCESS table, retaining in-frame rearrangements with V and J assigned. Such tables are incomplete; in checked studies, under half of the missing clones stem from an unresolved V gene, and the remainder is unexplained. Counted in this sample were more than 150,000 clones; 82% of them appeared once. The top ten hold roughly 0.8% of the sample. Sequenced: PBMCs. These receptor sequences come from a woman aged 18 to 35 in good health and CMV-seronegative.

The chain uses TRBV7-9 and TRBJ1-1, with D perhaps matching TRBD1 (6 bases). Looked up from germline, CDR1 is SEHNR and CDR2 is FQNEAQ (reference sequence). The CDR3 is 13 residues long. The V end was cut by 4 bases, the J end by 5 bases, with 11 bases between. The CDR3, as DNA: TGTGCCAGCAGCTGGGGGGGCGGGACTGAAGCTTTCTTT. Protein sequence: CASSWGGGTEAFF.

CDR3 loop: CATSSKRQGRNQPQHF. In DNA form, the CDR3 reads TGTGCCACCAGCAGCAAGAGACAGGGAAGGAATCAGCCCCAGCATTTT. The chain joins TRBV15 to TRBJ1-5, with 7 bases matching TRBD1. The CDR3 extends over 16 amino acids. Germline V gene lookup returns CDR1 LNHNV and CDR2 YYDKDF (reference sequence). The ends lost 3 bases at V and 4 bases at J; junction bases unmatched: 9.

CDR3: CASSRQNSYEQYF. The CDR3 region has the DNA TGTGCCAGCAGTCGACAGAATTCCTACGAGCAGTACTTC. The chain couples TRBV27 to TRBJ2-7; possible D gene TRBD1, 5 bases. Germline assignment: CDR1 MNHEY and CDR2 SMNVEV (reference sequence). This CDR3 contains 13 residues. V lost 5 bases and J 1 base, leaving 9 bases between the germline ends.

CDR3 loop: CASSLPGGAGTGELFF. CDR3 bases: TGTGCCAGCAGTTTGCCCGGGGGGGCAGGCACCGGGGAGCTGTTTTTT. The V gene is TRBV27, the J gene TRBJ2-2; 8 bases are shared with TRBD2. This CDR3 has 16 amino acids. J was trimmed by 4 bases and V by 3 bases; bases with no gene match: 7. The V gene's germline CDR1 is MNHEY and CDR2 SMNVEV (reference sequence).

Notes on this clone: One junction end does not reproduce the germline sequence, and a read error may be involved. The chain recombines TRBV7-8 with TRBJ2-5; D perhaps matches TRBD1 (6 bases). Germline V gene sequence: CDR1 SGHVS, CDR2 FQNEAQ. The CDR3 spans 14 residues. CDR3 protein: CASSLGWGQEPQYF. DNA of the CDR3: TGTGCCAGCAGCTTAGGGTGGGGGCAAGAGCCCCAGTACTTC.

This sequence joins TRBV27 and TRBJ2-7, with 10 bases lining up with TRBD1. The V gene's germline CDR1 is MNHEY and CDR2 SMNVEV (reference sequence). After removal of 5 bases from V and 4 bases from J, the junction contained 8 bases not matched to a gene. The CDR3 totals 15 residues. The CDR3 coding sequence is TGTGCCAGCAGTCCGACGGGACAGGGGAGGTACGAGCAGTACTTC. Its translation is CASSPTGQGRYEQYF.

CDR3 amino acids: CASSPSGTSGRGEQYF. DNA of the CDR3: TGTGCCAGCTCACCATCCGGGACTAGCGGGAGAGGCGAGCAGTACTTC. The chain combines TRBV18 with TRBJ2-7; 14 bases line up with TRBD2. The trim removed 2 bases at V and 6 bases at J, leaving 6 bases unmatched. The germline gives CDR1 KGHSH, CDR2 LQKENI. This CDR3 has 16 amino acids.

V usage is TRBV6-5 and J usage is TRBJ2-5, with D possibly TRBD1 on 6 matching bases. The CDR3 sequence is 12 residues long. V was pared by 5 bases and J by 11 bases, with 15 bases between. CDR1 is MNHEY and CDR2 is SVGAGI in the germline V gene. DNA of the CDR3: TGTGCCAGCAGTCCAGAGAACAGGGCGCAGTACTTC. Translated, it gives CASSPENRAQYF.

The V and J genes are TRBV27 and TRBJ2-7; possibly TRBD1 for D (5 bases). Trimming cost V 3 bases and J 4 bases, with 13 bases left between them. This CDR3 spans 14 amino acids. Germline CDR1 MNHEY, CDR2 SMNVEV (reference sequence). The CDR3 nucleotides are TGTGCCAGCAGTTTGAGCCAGGGCCAGTACGAGCAGTACTTC. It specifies CASSLSQGQYEQYF.

CDR3 sequence reads: CATSETGSPEQYF. The CDR3 DNA follows: TGTGCCACCTCCGAGACAGGGTCCCCCGAGCAGTACTTC. The gene calls are TRBV15 and TRBJ2-7; 7 bases map to TRBD1. CDR3 size: 13 residues. V was clipped by 8 bases and J by 6 bases; unmatched bases: 10. Looked up from germline, CDR1 is LNHNV and CDR2 is YYDKDF (reference sequence).

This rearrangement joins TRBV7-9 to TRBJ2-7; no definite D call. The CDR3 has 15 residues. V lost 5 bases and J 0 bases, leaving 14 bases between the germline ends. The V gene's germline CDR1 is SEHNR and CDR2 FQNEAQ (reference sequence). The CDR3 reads CASSPNTRGSYEQYF. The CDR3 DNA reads TGTGCCAGCAGCCCTAACACACGCGGCTCCTACGAGCAGTACTTC.

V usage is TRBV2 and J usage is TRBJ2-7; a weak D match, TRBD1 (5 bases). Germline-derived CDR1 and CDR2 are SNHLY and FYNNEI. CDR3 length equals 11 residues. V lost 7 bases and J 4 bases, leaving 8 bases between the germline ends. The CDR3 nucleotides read TGTGCCAGCACCGACAGTTACGAGCAGTACTTC. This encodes CASTDSYEQYF. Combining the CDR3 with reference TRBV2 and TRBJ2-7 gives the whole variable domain EPEVTQTPSHQVTQMGQEVILRCVPISNHLYFYWYRQILGQKVEFLVSFYNNEISEKSEIFDDQFSVERPDGSNFTLKIRSTKLEDSAMYFCASTDSYEQYFGPGTRLTVT.

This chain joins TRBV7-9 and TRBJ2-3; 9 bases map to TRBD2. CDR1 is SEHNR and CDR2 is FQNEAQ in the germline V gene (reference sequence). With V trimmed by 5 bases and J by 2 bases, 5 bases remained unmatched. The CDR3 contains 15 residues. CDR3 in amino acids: CASSPSSGATDTQYF. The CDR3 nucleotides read TGTGCCAGCAGCCCCTCTAGCGGGGCCACAGATACGCAGTATTTT.

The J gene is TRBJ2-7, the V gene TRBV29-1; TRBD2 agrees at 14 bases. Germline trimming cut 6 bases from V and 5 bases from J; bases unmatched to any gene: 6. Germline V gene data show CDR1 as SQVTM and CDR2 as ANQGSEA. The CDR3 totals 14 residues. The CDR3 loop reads CSVGLAGGGNEQYF. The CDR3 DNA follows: TGCAGCGTCGGACTAGCGGGAGGAGGAAACGAGCAGTACTTC.

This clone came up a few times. CDR3 DNA sequence: TGCGCCAGCAGCTTTAGCGTCCAGACCTCCTACAATGAGCAGTTCTTC. Its translation is CASSFSVQTSYNEQFF. The chain is built from TRBV5-1 and TRBJ2-1; TRBD2 is a possible D gene (5 bases). The V gene's germline CDR1 is SGHRS and CDR2 YFSETQ. V lost 2 bases and J lost 0, with 12 bases in between. This CDR3 spans 16 amino acids.

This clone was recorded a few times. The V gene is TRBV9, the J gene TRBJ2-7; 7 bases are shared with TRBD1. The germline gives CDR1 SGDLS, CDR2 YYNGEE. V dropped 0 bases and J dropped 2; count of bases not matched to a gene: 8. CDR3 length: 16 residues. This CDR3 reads CASSVDVQGVPYEQYF. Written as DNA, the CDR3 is TGTGCCAGCAGCGTAGATGTTCAGGGGGTTCCCTACGAGCAGTACTTC.

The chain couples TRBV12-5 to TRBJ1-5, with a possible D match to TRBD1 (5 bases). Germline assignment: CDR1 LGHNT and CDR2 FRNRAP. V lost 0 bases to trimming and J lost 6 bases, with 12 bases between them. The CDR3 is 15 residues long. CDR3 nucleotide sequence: TGTGCTAGTGGTTTGGTACAGGTGGGATTTCAGCCCCAGCATTTT. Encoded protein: CASGLVQVGFQPQHF.